This T cell receptor beta chain was identified during a study of chemoradiotherapy in HPV16-positive cancers. Background on the study: Candidate HPV-specific clones and shared TCR motifs came from a couple of HPV16-positive patients. Study results and caveats: For HPV16-positive patients, expanding HPV-responsive T cells associated with longer recurrence-free survival. Non-HPV-specific T cells did not expand in tumors during treatment, whereas candidate HPV-specific clones and E7-related motifs did. The functional HPV-specific definition rests on just a couple of HPV16-positive patients.

Sequencing used immunoSEQ multiplex PCR; TCRdb keeps in-frame clones, though not all of them. The data show about 5,600 clones, 84% seen once. V was pared by 8 bases and J by 4 bases, with 17 bases between. This CDR3 spans 14 amino acids. On this clone itself: Its antigen is unknown.

V usage is TRBV23-1 and J usage is TRBJ1-2, with D perhaps matching TRBD1 (6 bases). TRBV23-1 is classed as an ORF, of uncertain function. The receptor was derived from a human donor with HPV-associated anogenital cancer. The sample here was tumor tissue, taken from a patient who underwent chemoradiotherapy. The DNA of the CDR3 is TGCGCCAGCCCACGGGGGGGGCGCTGCTATGGCTACACCTTC. Translating gives CASPRGGRCYGYTF.